The 9 T cell receptor beta chains in this list originate from one sample, sequenced in a study of response to subunit inactivated influenza vaccine. TCRdb redid the calling of the RT-PCR reads with MiXCR, one entry per CDR3 protein. The sample has more than 450,000 distinct CDR3 sequences; around 10% are singletons. This same sample was also taken into another study, of T cells expressing NK-cell markers. That paper adds: cDNA encoding TCR beta was synthesized via 5'RACE template switching incorporating UMIs.

Here the sequenced sample was PBMCs from blood, taken on the day of vaccination. Every receptor here comes from a man between 50 and 59 years old who received an inactivated influenza vaccine.

This clonotype has just a few counts. V usage is TRBV11-2 and J usage is TRBJ2-1; possible D gene TRBD2, 5 bases. Per germline, CDR1 SGHAT and CDR2 FQNNGV. Trimming took off 7 bases at V and 1 base at J, with 8 bases between the two ends. The CDR3 has 13 amino acids. For the CDR3, the DNA is TGTGCCAGCACAAGCGGATCCTACAATGAGCAGTTCTTC. This encodes CASTSGSYNEQFF. Supplemented by reference TRBV11-2 and TRBJ2-1, the full variable domain reads EAGVAQSPRYKIIEKRQSVAFWCNPISGHATLYWYQQILGQGPKLLIQFQNNGVVDDSQLPKDRFSAERLKGVDSTLKIQPAKLEDSAVYLCASTSGSYNEQFFGPGTRLTVL.

This clonotype appeared a few times. The J gene is TRBJ1-1, the V gene TRBV7-2, with 7 bases that match TRBD1. The CDR3 totals 15 residues. Germline-derived CDR1 and CDR2 are SGHTA and FQGNSA. V trimming: 3 bases; J trimming: 4 bases; junction bases outside the gene matches: 8. As DNA, the CDR3 is TGTGCCAGCAGCTTGTCGACAGGGCGAATCACTGAAGCTTTCTTT. Protein sequence: CASSLSTGRITEAFF.

The chain uses TRBV6-2 or TRBV6-3 and TRBJ2-1; no definite D call. The CDR3 spans 13 residues. The V end was cut by 8 bases, the J end by 6 bases, with 14 bases between. Germline loops: CDR1 MNHEY, CDR2 SVGEGT. The CDR3 region is CASLPKAGNEQFF. Here the CDR3 DNA reads TGTGCCAGCTTACCAAAAGCCGGCAATGAGCAGTTCTTC.

The V gene is TRBV27, the J gene TRBJ2-1, with 10 bases identical to TRBD2. J was trimmed by 2 bases and V by 11 bases; bases with no gene match: 21. The CDR3 runs to 19 residues. In germline, CDR1 is MNHEY, CDR2 SMNVEV (reference sequence). Here the CDR3 reads CARTQHQRFLAGAYNEQFF. As DNA, the CDR3 is TGTGCCCGCACCCAACACCAAAGATTCCTAGCGGGAGCCTACAATGAGCAGTTCTTC.

This sequence joins TRBV30 and TRBJ2-7; 8 nucleotides line up with TRBD1. The V gene's germline CDR1 is GTSNPN and CDR2 SVGIG (reference sequence). Losses at the gene ends were 7 bases for V and 1 base for J; bases not matched to a gene: 3. There are 12 residues in the CDR3. For the CDR3, the DNA is TGTGCCTTCGGGACAGGTTCCTACGAGCAGTACTTC. Protein sequence: CAFGTGSYEQYF. The full variable domain, rest sourced from reference TRBV30 and TRBJ2-7, is SQTIHQWPATLVQPVGSPLSLECTVEGTSNPNLYWYRQAAGRGLQLLFYSVGIGQISSEVPQNLSASRPQDRQFILSSKKLLLSDSGFYLCAFGTGSYEQYFGPGTRLTVT.

This clonotype was counted at least ten times. This chain connects TRBV5-1 to TRBJ1-4, with TRBD1 as a possible D gene (5 bases). CDR3 size: 14 residues. CDR1 SGHRS and CDR2 YFSETQ come from the germline V gene. The ends were cut back, 1 base at V and 4 bases at J, with 8 bases in the middle. CDR3 loop: CASSLNGGNEKLFF. The CDR3 nucleotides read TGCGCCAGCAGCTTGAATGGGGGTAATGAAAAACTGTTTTTT. The full variable domain, rest sourced from reference TRBV5-1 and TRBJ1-4, is KAGVTQTPRYLIKTRGQQVTLSCSPISGHRSVSWYQQTPGQGLQFLFEYFSETQRNKGNFPGRFSGRQFSNSRSEMNVSTLELGDSALYLCASSLNGGNEKLFFGSGTQLSVL.

V and J are TRBV4-1 and TRBJ2-3; 8 bases match TRBD1. Trimming cost V 4 bases and J 5 bases; bases outside gene matches: 14. The germline CDR1 and CDR2 sequences are MGHRA and YSYEKL. There are 17 residues in the CDR3. The CDR3 DNA is TGCGCCAGCAGCCCTTATGGGAGACAGGGGTTTGGAGATACGCAGTATTTT. Translating gives CASSPYGRQGFGDTQYF.

The chain employs TRBV29-1 and TRBJ1-5; the D gene is possibly TRBD1 (5 bases). Germline V gives CDR1 SQVTM, CDR2 ANQGSEA. With 5 bases removed from V and 7 bases from J, the gap between germline ends came to 12 bases. This CDR3 has 12 amino acids. The CDR3 sequence: CSVQGRNQPQHF. The CDR3 nucleotides read TGCAGCGTTCAGGGAAGGAACCAGCCCCAGCATTTT.

The chain carries TRBV9 and TRBJ2-4, with 7 bases lining up with TRBD1. CDR3 length: 15 amino acids. The V and J ends lost 3 bases and 2 bases, in that order; junction bases with no gene match: 5. Looked up from germline, CDR1 is SGDLS and CDR2 is YYNGEE. DNA of the CDR3: TGTGCCAGCAGCGGGGGACAGTTTCCCAAAAACATTCAGTACTTC. It yields the protein CASSGGQFPKNIQYF.